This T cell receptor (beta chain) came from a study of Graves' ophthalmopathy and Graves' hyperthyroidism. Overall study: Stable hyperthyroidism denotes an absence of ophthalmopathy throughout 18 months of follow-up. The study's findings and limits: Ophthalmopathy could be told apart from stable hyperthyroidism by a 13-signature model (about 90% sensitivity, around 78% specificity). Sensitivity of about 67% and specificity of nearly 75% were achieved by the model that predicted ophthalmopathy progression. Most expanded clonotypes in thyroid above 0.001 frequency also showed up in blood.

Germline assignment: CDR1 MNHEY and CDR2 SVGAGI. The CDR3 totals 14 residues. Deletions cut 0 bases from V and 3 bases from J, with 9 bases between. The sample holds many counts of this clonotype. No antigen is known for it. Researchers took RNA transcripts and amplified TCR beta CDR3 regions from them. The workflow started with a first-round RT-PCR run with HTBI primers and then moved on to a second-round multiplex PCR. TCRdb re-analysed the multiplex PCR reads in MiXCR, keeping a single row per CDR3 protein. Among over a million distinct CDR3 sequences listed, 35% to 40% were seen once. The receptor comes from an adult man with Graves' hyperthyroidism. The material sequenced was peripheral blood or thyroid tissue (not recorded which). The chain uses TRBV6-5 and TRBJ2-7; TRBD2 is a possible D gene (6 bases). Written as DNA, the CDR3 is TGTGCCAGCAGTTACTCGATCGGGAGCTACGAGCAGTACTTC. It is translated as CASSYSIGSYEQYF.